The clone carrying this T cell receptor (beta chain) was seen just once. The antigen remains unidentified. This sample stems from a study of PD-1 blockade in classical Hodgkin lymphoma. All trial patients relapsed after autologous stem cell transplantation. Measured with immunoSEQ multiplex PCR; TCRdb has only the in-frame clones, and not every one. Of some 30,000 clones in the sample, about two thirds are singletons; the top ten hold around 15%. The trim removed 5 bases at V and 4 bases at J, leaving 8 bases unmatched. The CDR3 is 14 residues long. Germline V gene data show CDR1 as MNHNY and CDR2 as SVGAGI (reference sequence). General study points: TCR diversity in CD4+, not CD8+, cells rose significantly by C4D1.

The clonotype was recovered from a human donor with classical Hodgkin lymphoma. The source was peripheral blood mononuclear cells (PBMCs), collected before the second cycle of nivolumab. The rearrangement joins TRBV6-6 to TRBJ2-7; 7 positions match TRBD1. CDR3 sequence reads: CASSLKGGRYEQYV. The CDR3 bases are TGTGCCAGCAGTCTCAAAGGGGGCAGGTACGAGCAGTACGTC.